This note documents a single T cell receptor (beta chain) sequence. This clonotype was detected a few times. Its antigen has not been determined. Base qualities are missing; no much larger clone stands one base away. The CDR3 measures 16 amino acids from cysteine to phenylalanine. CDR3 DNA only is kept here, 48 bases in frame from base 1. The junction shows trimming of 0 bases on V and 0 bases on J, and the gene matches do not reach 4 bases of it. Reading the germline V gene (reference sequence) gives CDR1 SGHKS and CDR2 YYEKEE. Systemically healthy Caucasian individuals from Russia, approximately 39 in total and aged roughly 6 to 90 years, were included as donors. Around 9.7 milliliters of peripheral blood were collected from each donor into EDTA-treated Vacutainer tubes. Ficoll-Paque density-gradient centrifugation was used to isolate PBMCs, with at least 7 million per sample. Trizol reagent was used to extract total RNA from the PBMCs, yielding at least 6 micrograms per sample. Naive CD45RAhigh/CD27high T cell percentages were measured by flow cytometry on a PBMC aliquot from every donor.

The sample originates from a study of blood T cells in healthy people across ages (dated by TCRdb to between 2015 and 2017). In terms of the full investigation: In model experiments, template switching captured about one uniquely barcoded TCR beta cDNA molecule for every two T cells. For two donors (one aged 18 to 30 and one aged 80 or older), the study analyzed two additional independent replicas of 1 million unique cDNA reads from the same blood draw. Age-related changes in TCR beta repertoire diversity were measured in the study by deep sequencing normalized with unique cDNA molecular identifiers. Donors of different ages were randomly distributed across sequencing lanes to avoid experimental bias. The donors were divided into four age groups: young (average approximately 15 years), middle-aged (approximately 39), aged (62) and long-lived (around 87). The full study reports these points: Since profiling was done on bulk unsorted PBMCs, naive and antigen-experienced compartments could not be conclusively compared. Estimates of total diversity based on one million sequenced T cells were considered lower bounds and underestimates. Observed TCR beta diversity per million T cells fell roughly linearly with age, and a significant reduction was already apparent by age roughly 40. There was a strong correlation between observed TCR beta diversity and the percentage of naive T cells measured by flow cytometry. Compared with the aged group, more naive CD4+ T cells, fewer expanded clones and increased TCR diversity were shown by the long-lived group, suggesting age selection. Because the CMV infection status of the donors was unknown, age-related changes in expanded clonotypes may potentially have been confounded.

Library preparation was by 5' RACE. The sequencer listed for this sample is Illumina HiSeq 2500. A second PCR of roughly 7 to 12 cycles was performed with a sample-barcoded 5' primer and a J-beta primer mix. Each TCR beta cDNA molecule received a unique molecular identifier from a template-switch 5' adaptor carrying 12 random nucleotides. Each sample yielded at least 2.5 million CDR3-containing paired-end reads. The Mint cDNA synthesis kit, primed by a TRBC-specific oligonucleotide, was used to synthesize first-strand cDNA from all RNA. Following uracil-DNA glycosylase treatment, a first 18-cycle PCR with universal primers M1SS and BC2_uni_R was performed on all cDNA. The study's own analysis went as follows. For normalization, 1 million high-quality reads, each with a distinct molecular identifier, were randomly selected from each sample. Instead of being binned into consensus sequences, reads with shared molecular identifiers were discarded. MiTCR, set to a Q25 quality threshold and the strictest error-elimination algorithm, was used for CDR3 identification, clonotype clustering and error correction. A nonparametric unseen species model using Euler transformation provided a lower-bound estimate of total TCR beta diversity. TCRdb reprocessed the public reads (quality trimming at Q25 with fastp, clone calling with MiXCR) and kept in-frame beta chains. Merged by CDR3 protein, the rows form single entries marked with the most common genes and DNA. Clone size and V and J calls follow TCRdb, not the original study. For this sample the table gives more than 650,000 distinct CDR3 sequences, of which 20% to 25% were detected only once. Jointly, the top ten make up less than 25% of the sample.

The sequencing input was blood. This TCR was sampled from a man between 65 and 80 years old in good health. In this chain, TRBV5-5 is recombined with TRBJ2-3, and 7 junction bases match TRBD2. CDR3 reads: CASSLVASGSTDTQYF. The sequence in DNA is TGTGCCAGCAGCTTGGTGGCTAGCGGTAGCACAGATACGCAGTATTTT.